This T cell receptor beta chain was sequenced during a study of blood T cells in healthy people across ages. Study observations and caveats: Unknown donor CMV status possibly confounded expanded clonotype changes. Aged donors had fewer naive CD4+ cells and lower diversity than long-lived donors.

With a J-beta primer mix and a sample-barcoded 5' primer, a second PCR ran about 7 to 12 cycles. TCRdb re-derived calls from the 5' RACE reads in MiXCR, one entry per CDR3 protein. The sample shows 1.5 million or so distinct CDR3 sequences, roughly 43% of them seen only once. Turning to this clonotype: The antigen is undetermined.

V lost 0 bases and J 5 bases, leaving 13 bases between the germline ends. CDR1 and CDR2 (germline): DFQATT, SNEGSKA (reference sequence). The CDR3 loop spans 15 amino acids. Each donor's blood draw was 7.5 to 10 milliliters of peripheral blood. Total RNA, at least 5.5 micrograms per sample, came from PBMCs. This chain uses TRBV20-1 with TRBJ2-2; tentative D call: TRBD2 (6 bases). Material for sequencing was blood. The TCR comes from a woman between 18 and 29 years old in good health. CDR3: CSARDIGGWTGELFF. The DNA of the CDR3 is TGCAGTGCTAGAGATATCGGGGGATGGACCGGGGAGCTGTTTTTT.